One sample yielded the 20 T cell receptor beta chains listed below, sequenced in a study of OX40 agonist ivuxolimab in advanced cancers. Receptors were amplified or captured by the immunoSEQ multiplex PCR assay. The immuneACCESS repertoire file appears here via TCRdb, limited to in-frame rearrangements. These files lack a portion of the clones; in checked studies, under half of the deficit traces to unresolved V genes, and the cause of the others is not known. In all, the sample holds about 21,000 clones, and about 70% of those were seen once. The ten biggest clones cover around 33% of the sample. The sample here was CD4+ or CD8+ T cells sorted from blood, taken in a trial of the OX40 agonist ivuxolimab. The receptors stem from an adult with an advanced solid tumor such as melanoma, head and neck, liver or kidney cancer.

This clone appeared once. J is TRBJ1-6 and V is TRBV19; D remains unclear. CDR1 and CDR2 (germline): LNHDA, SQIVND (reference sequence). The CDR3 extends over 15 amino acids. V lost 5 bases and J lost 4, with 12 bases in between. The CDR3 region is CASSGTTFYNSPLHF. The CDR3, as DNA: TGTGCCAGTAGTGGCACCACATTTTATAATTCACCCCTCCACTTT.

The chain is built from TRBV28 and TRBJ1-4, with D uncertain. Germline-derived CDR1 and CDR2 are MDHEN and SYDVKM. This CDR3 has 15 residues. V was clipped by 2 bases and J by 4 bases, with 11 bases between them. CDR3 DNA sequence: TGTGCCAGCAGTTTAGAGGGCAGAGTTAATGAAAAACTGTTTTTT. Translating it yields CASSLEGRVNEKLFF.

CDR3 sequence: CAWSVTGETEAFF. In DNA form, the CDR3 reads TGTGCCTGGAGTGTTACAGGGGAAACTGAAGCTTTCTTT. The V call is TRBV30, the J call TRBJ1-1; TRBD1 agrees at 7 bases. The CDR3 has 13 residues. In germline, CDR1 is GTSNPN, CDR2 SVGIG (reference sequence). The V and J ends lost 0 bases and 5 bases, in that order; junction bases with no gene match: 3.

The chain carries TRBV19 and TRBJ1-4, with D possibly TRBD1 on 5 matching bases. V gave up 3 bases and J gave up 0 bases, with 8 bases separating them. This CDR3 is built from 15 residues. CDR1 is LNHDA, CDR2 SQIVND, per germline (reference sequence). The CDR3 protein is CASSIGGTTNEKLFF. CDR3 DNA: TGTGCCAGTAGTATTGGGGGGACAACTAATGAAAAACTGTTTTTT. The full variable domain, its missing parts supplied by reference TRBV19 and TRBJ1-4, is DGGITQSPKYLFRKEGQNVTLSCEQNLNHDAMYWYRQDPGQGLRLIYYSQIVNDFQKGDIAEGYSVSREKKESFPLTVTSAQKNPTAFYLCASSIGGTTNEKLFFGSGTQLSVL.

The chain couples TRBV19 to TRBJ2-1, with a possible D match to TRBD2 (6 bases). The length of the CDR3 is 13 residues. CDR1 is LNHDA, CDR2 SQIVND, per germline (reference sequence). V was clipped by 8 bases and J by 9 bases, with 17 bases between them. CDR3 nucleotides: TGTGCCAGTCGGCCGGGGACGGGAGTTGAGCAGTTCTTC. This codes for CASRPGTGVEQFF.

This chain links TRBV28 with TRBJ1-3, with no clear D. Trimming shortened V by 1 base and J by 4 bases, and 11 bases separated the two germline ends. This CDR3 has 15 amino acids. CDR1 is MDHEN and CDR2 is SYDVKM in the germline V gene. Here the CDR3 reads CASSLYVEAGNTIYF. The CDR3 DNA reads TGTGCCAGCAGTTTATATGTAGAGGCCGGAAACACCATATATTTT.

V is TRBV2 and J is TRBJ2-7, with D perhaps TRBD1 or TRBD2 (5 bases each). This CDR3 spans 9 amino acids. Germline-derived CDR1 and CDR2 are SNHLY and FYNNEI. V was pared by 8 bases and J by 6 bases, with 5 bases between. The chain's CDR3 is CASGTEQYF. In DNA form, the CDR3 reads TGTGCCAGCGGGACCGAGCAGTACTTC.

The chain links TRBV7-9 to TRBJ1-5; D is possibly TRBD1 (6 bases). Deletions cut 5 bases from V and 5 bases from J, with 13 bases between. In germline, CDR1 is SEHNR, CDR2 FQNEAQ (reference sequence). The CDR3 has 14 residues. Here the CDR3 reads CASSLTGPYQPQHF. CDR3 bases: TGTGCCAGCAGCCTAACAGGGCCGTATCAGCCCCAGCATTTT.

The chain is built from TRBV21-1 and TRBJ1-5. TRBV21-1 is assigned pseudogene status. The CDR3 is made up of 17 amino acids. CDR3: CASSYLLATWHHQPQHF. CDR3 DNA: TGTGCCAGCAGTTACCTGTTAGCTACATGGCATCATCAGCCCCAGCATTTT.

This clone was detected only once. J is TRBJ1-5 and V is TRBV6-5; no reliable D call. Looked up from germline, CDR1 is MNHEY and CDR2 is SVGAGI. V gave up 2 bases and J gave up 5 bases, with 10 bases separating them. The CDR3 length is 14 residues. CDR3 coding DNA: TGTGCCAGCAGTTACGTCGGGGTCGATCAGCCCCAGCATTTT. As protein: CASSYVGVDQPQHF.

V usage is TRBV11-2 and J usage is TRBJ2-1; no definite D call. The germline gives CDR1 SGHAT, CDR2 FQNNGV. The CDR3 contains 13 residues. V lost 5 bases, J lost 3 bases, and 8 bases lay in between. The CDR3: CASSPVSYNEQFF. CDR3 in DNA: TGTGCCAGCAGCCCCGTCAGCTACAATGAGCAGTTCTTC. The whole variable domain, filled in from reference TRBV11-2 and TRBJ2-1, reads EAGVAQSPRYKIIEKRQSVAFWCNPISGHATLYWYQQILGQGPKLLIQFQNNGVVDDSQLPKDRFSAERLKGVDSTLKIQPAKLEDSAVYLCASSPVSYNEQFFGPGTRLTVL.

The chain couples TRBV5-1 to TRBJ2-1, with 13 nucleotides matching TRBD2. Germline assignment: CDR1 SGHRS and CDR2 YFSETQ. The CDR3 length is 15 residues. J was trimmed by 4 bases and V by 4 bases; bases with no gene match: 2. CDR3 in amino acids: CASSAGLAGYNEQFF. CDR3 in DNA: TGCGCCAGCAGCGCGGGACTAGCGGGATACAATGAGCAGTTCTTC.

V gene TRBV7-9 combines with J gene TRBJ2-1; TRBD2 matches 7 bases. Per germline, CDR1 SEHNR and CDR2 FQNEAQ (reference sequence). This CDR3 spans 14 amino acids. After removal of 1 base from V and 7 bases from J, the junction contained 4 bases not matched to a gene. CDR3 DNA sequence: TGTGCCAGCAGCTTAGTCCTCGGGGGGAATGAGCAGTTCTTC. It encodes CASSLVLGGNEQFF.

The chain is built from TRBV9 and TRBJ2-3; D might be TRBD1 (5 bases). Deletions cut 2 bases from V and 4 bases from J, with 14 bases between. CDR3 size: 15 residues. CDR1 and CDR2 (germline): SGDLS, YYNGEE. The CDR3 reads CASSVDPRRADTQYF. The CDR3 bases are TGTGCCAGCAGCGTCGATCCCCGCAGGGCAGATACGCAGTATTTT.

This clone was detected a few times. V usage is TRBV5-6 and J usage is TRBJ2-7, with 8 bases that match TRBD1. Germline-derived CDR1 and CDR2 are SGHDT and YYEEEE. V dropped 4 bases and J dropped 2; count of bases not matched to a gene: 11. The CDR3 has 16 residues. In nucleotides, the CDR3 is TGTGCCAGCAGCCATTCAACAGGGGGTGGAGCCTACGAGCAGTACTTC. It codes for CASSHSTGGGAYEQYF. The variable domain in full, with the rest retrieved from reference TRBV5-6 and TRBJ2-7, is DAGVTQSPTHLIKTRGQQVTLRCSPKSGHDTVSWYQQALGQGPQFIFQYYEEEERQRGNFPDRFSGHQFPNYSSELNVNALLLGDSALYLCASSHSTGGGAYEQYFGPGTRLTVT.

This chain uses TRBV27 with TRBJ1-2; D ambiguous. Germline CDR1 MNHEY, CDR2 SMNVEV (reference sequence). V lost 4 bases and J 8 bases, leaving 23 bases between the germline ends. The CDR3 runs to 16 residues. The CDR3: CASSSRPLPGSIGYTF. The CDR3 DNA is TGTGCCAGCAGTTCACGCCCCCTACCCGGATCGATAGGCTACACCTTC.

V and J are TRBV4-1 and TRBJ1-1, with D perhaps TRBD1 (5 bases). Germline CDR1 and CDR2: MGHRA and YSYEKL. The V end lost 5 bases, the J end lost 1 base, and 17 bases lay between the germline ends. The CDR3 is made up of 16 amino acids. CDR3 sequence (DNA): TGCGCCAGCAGCTACAGGACCAACCAAGAGAACACTGAAGCTTTCTTT. Amino acids: CASSYRTNQENTEAFF.

In this sample, this clone turned up a few times. The chain couples TRBV28 to TRBJ2-2; D possibly corresponds to TRBD1 (5 bases). Trimming removed 7 bases at V and 1 base at J, with 7 bases between. This CDR3 has 13 residues. CDR1 and CDR2 (germline): MDHEN, SYDVKM. CDR3 sequence reads: CASKTGNTGELFF. As DNA, the CDR3 is TGTGCCAGCAAAACAGGGAACACCGGGGAGCTGTTTTTT.

The J gene is TRBJ2-3, the V gene TRBV4-1; D uncertain. Trimming pared 0 bases from V and 2 bases from J, leaving 9 bases between. CDR1 is MGHRA, CDR2 YSYEKL, per germline. CDR3 size: 15 residues. The CDR3 DNA reads as TGCGCCAGCAGCCAAGAGGGCAGGTCCACAGATACGCAGTATTTT. It is translated as CASSQEGRSTDTQYF.

The chain recombines TRBV2 with TRBJ1-2; D not certain. V shed 6 bases and J shed 3 bases, with 5 bases lying between them. In germline, CDR1 is SNHLY, CDR2 FYNNEI. This CDR3 is built from 11 residues. The CDR3 bases are TGTGCCAGCAGATCCGACTATGGCTACACCTTC. Amino acid sequence: CASRSDYGYTF.